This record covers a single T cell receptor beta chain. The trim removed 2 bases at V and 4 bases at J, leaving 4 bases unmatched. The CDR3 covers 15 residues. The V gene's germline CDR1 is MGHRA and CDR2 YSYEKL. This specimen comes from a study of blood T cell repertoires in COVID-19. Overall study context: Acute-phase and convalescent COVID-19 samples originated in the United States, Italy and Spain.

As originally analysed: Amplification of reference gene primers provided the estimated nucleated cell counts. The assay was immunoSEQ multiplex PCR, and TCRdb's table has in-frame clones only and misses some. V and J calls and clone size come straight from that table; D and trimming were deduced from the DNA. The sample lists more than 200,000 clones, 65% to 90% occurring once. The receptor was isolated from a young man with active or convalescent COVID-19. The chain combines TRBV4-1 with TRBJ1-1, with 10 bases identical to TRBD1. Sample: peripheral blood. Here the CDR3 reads CASSQSGQGTTEAFF. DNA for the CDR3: TGCGCCAGCAGCCAATCGGGACAGGGGACCACTGAAGCTTTCTTT.